The 14 T cell receptor beta chains below come from one sample, sequenced in a study of cytomegalovirus exposure and HLA in healthy donors. PCR involved 60 Vbeta and 13 Jbeta primers. Sequencing used immunoSEQ multiplex PCR; TCRdb keeps in-frame clones, though not all of them. This table holds tens of thousands of clones, about 79% found once. The material sequenced was PBMCs. The origin of the receptors is a female donor in good health and CMV-seronegative.

The chain recombines TRBV25-1 with TRBJ2-1, with 8 bases identical to TRBD1. Germline lookup yields CDR1 MGHDK and CDR2 SYGVNS. This CDR3 is built from 15 residues. V dropped 8 bases and J dropped 7; count of bases not matched to a gene: 13. The CDR3 DNA reads as TGTGCCAGCGAAGCGGCCAGGGGGCGCGGGAATGAGCAGTTCTTC. It codes for CASEAARGRGNEQFF.

This clone was seen a few times. The genes are TRBV6-6 and TRBJ1-2; 7 nucleotides agree with TRBD1. Germline CDR1 is MNHNY and CDR2 is SVGAGI (reference sequence). The CDR3 loop spans 13 amino acids. J was trimmed by 5 bases and V by 6 bases; bases with no gene match: 6. The CDR3 spells CASSPGDSYGYTF. The CDR3 coding sequence is TGTGCCAGCAGCCCGGGGGACAGTTATGGCTACACCTTC.

J is TRBJ2-5 and V is TRBV18; D not certain. This CDR3 contains 12 residues. Germline CDR1 and CDR2: KGHSH and LQKENI. Between the trimmed V and J ends, which lost 1 base and 5 bases, there was a span of 5 bases. This chain's CDR3 is CASSPRRETQYF. CDR3 in DNA: TGTGCCAGCTCACCACGGCGGGAGACCCAGTACTTC.

This chain joins TRBV5-6 and TRBJ2-7; D uncertain. CDR1 SGHDT and CDR2 YYEEEE come from the germline V gene. V gave up 0 bases and J gave up 3 bases, with 10 bases separating them. The CDR3 has 14 residues. The CDR3 bases are TGTGCCAGCAGCTTGGCGGTAACCATCTACGAGCAGTACTTC. It yields the protein CASSLAVTIYEQYF.

This clone came up once. CDR3 region: CASSPGQGPGISNQPQHF. The CDR3 DNA reads as TGTGCCAGCAGCCCCGGACAGGGACCAGGGATTAGCAATCAGCCCCAGCATTTT. The rearrangement links TRBV7-9 to TRBJ1-5, with 8 nucleotides matching TRBD1. The CDR3 covers 18 residues. CDR1 is SEHNR and CDR2 is FQNEAQ in the germline V gene (reference sequence). The V gene end was trimmed by 5 bases and the J gene end by 0 bases; junction bases not matched to a gene: 12. The full variable domain, rest sourced from reference TRBV7-9 and TRBJ1-5, is DTGVSQNPRHKITKRGQNVTFRCDPISEHNRLYWYRQTLGQGPEFLTYFQNEAQLEKSRLLSDRFSAERPKGSFSTLEIQRTEQGDSAMYLCASSPGQGPGISNQPQHFGDGTRLSIL.

This chain connects TRBV9 to TRBJ2-3; 12 nucleotides match TRBD2. Trimming removed 4 bases from V and 1 base from J; junction bases left unmatched: 4. In germline, CDR1 is SGDLS, CDR2 YYNGEE. The CDR3 covers 16 residues. The CDR3 here is CASSSSGGAGTDTQYF. The CDR3 DNA sequence: TGTGCCAGCAGCTCTAGCGGGGGGGCCGGCACAGATACGCAGTATTTT.

J is TRBJ2-7 and V is TRBV7-2; 8 nucleotides align to TRBD2. Germline V gene sequence: CDR1 SGHTA, CDR2 FQGNSA. Trimming at V came to 7 bases and at J to 2 bases, leaving 13 bases not matched to a gene. The CDR3 length is 16 residues. CDR3 protein: CASNERIGLATYEQYF. CDR3 nucleotide sequence: TGTGCCAGCAACGAAAGAATCGGACTAGCAACCTACGAGCAGTACTTC.

V and J are TRBV15 and TRBJ1-1; unclear D gene. CDR3 length: 17 amino acids. V was clipped by 0 bases and J by 2 bases, with 16 bases between them. Germline lookup yields CDR1 LNHNV and CDR2 YYDKDF (reference sequence). The DNA of the CDR3 is TGTGCCACCAGCAGAGAATTCGGCGGAGCCATAAACACTGAAGCTTTCTTT. Encoded protein: CATSREFGGAINTEAFF.

The chain links TRBV30 to TRBJ1-6; 9 positions agree with TRBD1. In germline, CDR1 is GTSNPN, CDR2 SVGIG (reference sequence). V shed 0 bases, J shed 6 bases, and the junction held 12 bases outside the gene matches. This CDR3 comprises 18 residues. The CDR3 loop reads CAWSVRGSGTGRNSPLHF. The CDR3 DNA sequence: TGTGCCTGGAGTGTAAGAGGCTCCGGGACAGGGCGTAATTCACCCCTCCACTTT.

This rearrangement joins TRBV6-6 to TRBJ1-4; the D is unclear. This CDR3 has 13 residues. V was clipped by 5 bases and J by 4 bases, with 8 bases between them. Germline lookup yields CDR1 MNHNY and CDR2 SVGAGI (reference sequence). The CDR3 DNA is TGTGCCAGCAGTCGGGAGTATAATGAAAAACTGTTTTTT. Its translation: CASSREYNEKLFF.

This clone came up once. V gene TRBV27 combines with J gene TRBJ2-5; 12 bases are a match to TRBD1. Looked up from germline, CDR1 is MNHEY and CDR2 is SMNVEV (reference sequence). The CDR3 spans 15 residues. With 5 bases clipped from V and 5 bases from J, the junction kept 6 bases outside the gene matches. The CDR3 spells CASSLGQGARETQYF. The CDR3 region has the DNA TGTGCCAGCAGTCTGGGACAGGGGGCGCGGGAGACCCAGTACTTC.

The CDR3 loop is CAARGTSGSYNEQFF. The CDR3 DNA follows: TGTGCCGCACGTGGGACTAGCGGATCCTACAATGAGCAGTTCTTC. This chain connects TRBV19 to TRBJ2-1; 11 positions agree with TRBD2. The CDR3 length is 15 residues. The trim removed 11 bases at V and 1 base at J, leaving 7 bases unmatched. Germline assignment: CDR1 LNHDA and CDR2 SQIVND (reference sequence). Full variable domain (outside the CDR3, taken from reference TRBV19 and TRBJ2-1): DGGITQSPKYLFRKEGQNVTLSCEQNLNHDAMYWYRQDPGQGLRLIYYSQIVNDFQKGDIAEGYSVSREKKESFPLTVTSAQKNPTAFYLCAARGTSGSYNEQFFGPGTRLTVL.

V is TRBV5-1 and J is TRBJ2-5, with TRBD1 identical over 8 bases. Germline V gene sequence: CDR1 SGHRS, CDR2 YFSETQ. With V trimmed by 2 bases and J by 2 bases, 17 bases remained unmatched. The CDR3 runs to 19 residues. In DNA, the CDR3 is TGCGCCAGCAGCTTTCTCCACTCAGCCTCAACAGGGGGTCAAGAGACCCAGTACTTC. Translated, it gives CASSFLHSASTGGQETQYF.

The V gene is TRBV4-3, the J gene TRBJ1-5; no definite D call. Germline-derived CDR1 and CDR2 are LGHNA and YSLEER. V lost 0 bases and J lost 0, with 6 bases in between. The CDR3 runs to 15 residues. CDR3 in DNA: TGCGCCAGCAGCCAAGATCTTTATAGCAATCAGCCCCAGCATTTT. Its translation: CASSQDLYSNQPQHF.